The present entry profiles one T cell receptor beta chain with its context. Its antigen remains unidentified. These data originate in a study of human T cells and chemical hapten exposure. Study as a whole: Variation in per-sample TCR yields came mainly from small pooled library volume differences. Study-wide results and caveats: Following DPC sensitization, TCRs present above 1 in 1000 frequency showed no change.

Total RNA was extracted from unfractionated whole blood. TCRdb processed the 5' RACE reads anew with MiXCR; each CDR3 protein has one entry. The table lists approximately 80,000 distinct CDR3 sequences, around 15% of them singletons. V shed 6 bases, J shed 4 bases, and the junction held 8 bases outside the gene matches. The CDR3 contains 14 residues. Germline lookup yields CDR1 SGHTA and CDR2 FQGNSA. The chain joins TRBV7-2 to TRBJ2-5; 7 bases align to TRBD2. This sequence originates from a female donor in good health. The chain's CDR3 is CASRRNPGGETQYF. CDR3 DNA sequence: TGTGCCAGCAGGAGGAACCCGGGGGGAGAGACCCAGTACTTC.